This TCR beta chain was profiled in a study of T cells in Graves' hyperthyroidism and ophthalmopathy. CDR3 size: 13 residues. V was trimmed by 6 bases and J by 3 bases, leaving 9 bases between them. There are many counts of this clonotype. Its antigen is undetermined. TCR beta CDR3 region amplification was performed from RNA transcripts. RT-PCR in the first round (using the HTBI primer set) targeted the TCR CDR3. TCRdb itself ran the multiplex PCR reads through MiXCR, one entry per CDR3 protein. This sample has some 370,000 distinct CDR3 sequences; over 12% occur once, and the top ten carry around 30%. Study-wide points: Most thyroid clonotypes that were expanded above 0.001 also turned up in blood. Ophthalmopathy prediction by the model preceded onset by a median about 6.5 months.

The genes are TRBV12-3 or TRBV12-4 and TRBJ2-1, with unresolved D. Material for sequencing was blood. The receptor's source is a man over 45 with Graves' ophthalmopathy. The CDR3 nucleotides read TGTGCCAGCAGCCAAGGGTTCTACAATGAGCAGTTCTTC. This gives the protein CASSQGFYNEQFF.